Listed below are T cell receptor beta chains from one sample, sequenced in a study of blood T cell repertoires in COVID-19. Using immunoSEQ multiplex PCR, the repertoire was profiled, and TCRdb retains in-frame clones only, with some absent. The table lists 200,000 to 300,000 clones, 84% of them singletons. Material: peripheral blood. These receptors were taken from a woman aged 40-49 years who had recovered from COVID-19. The CDR3 runs from the conserved cysteine through the conserved F or W. The D gene is left open where the match is weak. Part of the rows lack a size; the others show once, few, many or a class for expanded clones.

v_gene	d_gene	abundance	j_gene	CDR3nt	CDR3aa
TRBV2	-	-	TRBJ1-2	TGTGCCAGCCGTGGGGGGCAGGTCGAAAACTATGGCTACACCTTC	CASRGGQVENYGYTF
TRBV6-5	-	once	TRBJ2-2	TGTGCCAGCAGCTCCGGGACATTGACCGGGGAGCTGTTTTTT	CASSSGTLTGELFF
TRBV6-5	-	-	TRBJ1-4	TGTGCCAGCTTCATAGGGCAGGCGGGGGAAAAACTGTTTTTT	CASFIGQAGEKLFF
TRBV14	-	once	TRBJ1-1	TGTGCCAGCAGCCCCCGGTCAGGGATGAACACTGAAGCTTTCTTT	CASSPRSGMNTEAFF
TRBV28	-	-	TRBJ2-2	TGTGCCAGCAGCCTGAACAGGGCAACCGGGGAGCTGTTTTTT	CASSLNRATGELFF
TRBV5-1	TRBD2	-	TRBJ2-5	TGCGCCAGCAGCTCGACGAGGCGGGGGGCCGTAGAGACCCAGTACTTC	CASSSTRRGAVETQYF
TRBV30	TRBD1	few	TRBJ1-2	TGTGCCTGGAGTCCCAAAGGGACAGGGGTCGACGGCTACACCTTC	CAWSPKGTGVDGYTF
TRBV19	-	-	TRBJ1-4	TGTGCCAGTAGTATTGCGGGGTATGGTGAAAAACTGTTTTTT	CASSIAGYGEKLFF
TRBV29-1	-	many	TRBJ1-2	TGCAGCGTTGAGTCGGGGACATTCTATGGCTACACCTTC	CSVESGTFYGYTF
TRBV18	-	-	TRBJ1-1	TGTGCCAGCTCACCCCCTTCCCCGAACACTGAAGCTTTCTTT	CASSPPSPNTEAFF
TRBV3-1/TRBV3-2	TRBD2	-	TRBJ2-7	TGTGCCAGCAGTCTCCGTCCTAGCGGGGTCTACGAGCAGTACTTC	CASSLRPSGVYEQYF
TRBV5-1	TRBD2	-	TRBJ2-1	TGCGCCAGCAGTTCAGAGGCGGGGGGTTTCTACAATGAGCAGTTCTTC	CASSSEAGGFYNEQFF
TRBV19	-	-	TRBJ1-3	TGTGCCACCGGCGGACGGGGGATAGGTGGAAACACCATATATTTT	CATGGRGIGGNTIYF
TRBV6-5	-	-	TRBJ1-5	TGTGCCAGCAGATTTACAGGGATTAGCAATCAGCCCCAGCATTTT	CASRFTGISNQPQHF
TRBV28	TRBD1	-	TRBJ2-7	TGTGCCAGCAGTTTCCCAACTCCCGGGACAGGGCGGGACGAGCAGTACTTC	CASSFPTPGTGRDEQYF
TRBV29-1	TRBD1	many	TRBJ1-3	TGCAGCGTTGCGTCCGCTTGGACAGGGGCTGGAAACACCATATATTTT	CSVASAWTGAGNTIYF
TRBV5-1	-	-	TRBJ2-2	TGCGCCAGCAGCTCCCTAGGCGTTGGCACCGGGGAGCTGTTTTTT	CASSSLGVGTGELFF
TRBV3-1/TRBV3-2	-	-	TRBJ2-1	TGTGCCAGCAGCCAAGGCTGGCAGGGGTATTACAATGAGCAGTTCTTC	CASSQGWQGYYNEQFF
TRBV5-5	TRBD2	-	TRBJ2-7	TGTGCCAGCAACAGTAACCCGGGACTAGCATCCTACGAGCAGTACTTC	CASNSNPGLASYEQYF
TRBV30	-	-	TRBJ2-5	TGTGCCTGGAGTCCCGGGGAGACCCAGTACTTC	CAWSPGETQYF
TRBV7-9	-	-	TRBJ2-7	TGTGCCAGCAGCCCCCCCGGGGTGAGTTCCTACGAGCAGTACTTC	CASSPPGVSSYEQYF
TRBV29-1	TRBD2	-	TRBJ2-3	TGCAGCGTACGACTAGCGGGGGGCACAGATACGCAGTATTTT	CSVRLAGGTDTQYF
TRBV15	TRBD2	-	TRBJ2-7	TGTGCCACCAGCCTACAAGCGGGACTTTCCTACGAGCAGTACTTC	CATSLQAGLSYEQYF
TRBV7-9	-	few	TRBJ1-1	TGTGCCGCAGAAGTCGGGTCGAACACTGAAGCTTTCTTT	CAAEVGSNTEAFF
TRBV3-1/TRBV3-2	-	-	TRBJ1-2	TGTGCCAGCAGCCAAGACCCCGGACTCACGAGGGGCTACACCTTC	CASSQDPGLTRGYTF
TRBV5-8	TRBD1	-	TRBJ2-1	TGTGCCAGCAGCCGGGACAGAGGCTCCTACAATGAGCAGTTCTTC	CASSRDRGSYNEQFF
TRBV24-1	-	-	TRBJ2-5	TGTGCCACCAGTGTAGGCGGTTCGAAAGAGACCCAGTACTTC	CATSVGGSKETQYF
TRBV19	-	-	TRBJ2-5	TGTGCCAGTAGTAAGTCCGCTCGGGAAAAGGTGACCCAGTACTTC	CASSKSAREKVTQYF
TRBV30	-	-	TRBJ1-6	TGTGCCTGGAGTGCTCCTTCGAGCTCCTATAATTCACCCCTCCACTTT	CAWSAPSSSYNSPLHF
TRBV6-1	-	-	TRBJ1-3	TGTGCCAGCAGTGATTTGGTAGGGGTCGCCGGAAACACCATATATTTT	CASSDLVGVAGNTIYF
TRBV30	-	-	TRBJ2-7	TGTGCCTGGAGTTTTACAGGGCGGGCCTACGAGCAGTACTTC	CAWSFTGRAYEQYF
TRBV5-6	TRBD1	-	TRBJ1-1	TGTGCCAGCAGCTCAACGACAGGGGGTCGTACTGAAGCTTTCTTT	CASSSTTGGRTEAFF
TRBV27	TRBD2	-	TRBJ2-3	TGTGCCAGCAGTCGCCTCTTAGCGGGGGGAACAGATACGCAGTATTTT	CASSRLLAGGTDTQYF
TRBV28	TRBD1	-	TRBJ1-4	TGTGCCAGCAGTTTATACAGGGGAGGTGAAAAACTGTTTTTT	CASSLYRGGEKLFF
TRBV29-1	-	-	TRBJ2-5	TGCAGCGTGGAGGAGATCGGAAGGGAGACCCAGTACTTC	CSVEEIGRETQYF
TRBV10-1	TRBD1	few	TRBJ1-4	TGCGCCAGCAGTGAAGACAGGGGTGGGGAAAAACTGTTTTTT	CASSEDRGGEKLFF
TRBV24-1	TRBD1	-	TRBJ1-3	TGTGCCACCAGTGATCCGGGACAGGGAAACACCATATATTTT	CATSDPGQGNTIYF
TRBV7-9	TRBD2	few	TRBJ2-1	TGTGCCAGCAGCTTGGAGCGGGGGGGCGAGGTCAATGAGCAGTTCTTC	CASSLERGGEVNEQFF
TRBV18	-	-	TRBJ1-5	TGTGCCAGCTCACCACGAGGAACTGGGGGCGGCAATCAGCCCCAGCATTTT	CASSPRGTGGGNQPQHF
TRBV19	-	-	TRBJ1-5	TGTGCCAGTAGGGTAGGACAAAGCAATCAGCCCCAGCATTTT	CASRVGQSNQPQHF
TRBV18	-	-	TRBJ2-1	TGTGCCAGCTCAAACCGGGAGGCAGGGGGCTTCAATGAGCAGTTCTTC	CASSNREAGGFNEQFF
TRBV7-9	-	-	TRBJ2-7	TGTGCCAGCAGCGCCGGACTGGAAAGCTACGAGCAGTACTTC	CASSAGLESYEQYF
TRBV9	TRBD2	-	TRBJ2-1	TGTGCCAGCAGCGTCGCGGGGGACTCTTACAATGAGCAGTTCTTC	CASSVAGDSYNEQFF
TRBV28	-	-	TRBJ2-7	TGTGCCAGCAGTCCCGGACAGGGAGGGACCTACGAGCAGTACTTC	CASSPGQGGTYEQYF
TRBV6-5	-	-	TRBJ2-7	TGTGCCAGCAGTTACTCCCGAAGGTACAGAGATCTGTACTTC	CASSYSRRYRDLYF
TRBV3-1/TRBV3-2	-	-	TRBJ2-3	TGTGCCAGCAGCCCTTTCGGGGCGGTGGAGGGGGATACGCAGTATTTT	CASSPFGAVEGDTQYF
TRBV7-9	TRBD1	-	TRBJ1-6	TGTGCCAGCAGCTCCGACAGGGGGAATTCACCCCTCCACTTT	CASSSDRGNSPLHF
TRBV18	-	-	TRBJ1-1	TGTGCCAGCTCACCACCCGGGGTGTACACTGAAGCTTTCTTT	CASSPPGVYTEAFF
TRBV11-2	-	-	TRBJ2-7	TGTGCCAGCAGCTTAAGCCTAGCCTCCTACGAGCAGTACTTC	CASSLSLASYEQYF
TRBV15	TRBD2	-	TRBJ2-5	TGTGCCACCAGCCGGGGACTAGCGGGGTGGCAAGAGACCCAGTACTTC	CATSRGLAGWQETQYF
TRBV7-2	TRBD2	-	TRBJ2-1	TGTGCCAGCAGCCCGCAGGGAGGGGACAATGAGCAGTTCTTC	CASSPQGGDNEQFF
TRBV4-1	TRBD1	once	TRBJ2-3	TGCGCCAGCAAGACCGGACAGGGGGCTTCAGATACGCAGTATTTT	CASKTGQGASDTQYF
TRBV24-1	-	once	TRBJ2-2	TGTGCCACTAGTTCGTCCCGGACAGTTAACACCGGGGAGCTGTTTTTT	CATSSSRTVNTGELFF
TRBV2	-	-	TRBJ2-3	TGTGCCAGCAGTGGAGACAGAACAGATACGCAGTATTTT	CASSGDRTDTQYF